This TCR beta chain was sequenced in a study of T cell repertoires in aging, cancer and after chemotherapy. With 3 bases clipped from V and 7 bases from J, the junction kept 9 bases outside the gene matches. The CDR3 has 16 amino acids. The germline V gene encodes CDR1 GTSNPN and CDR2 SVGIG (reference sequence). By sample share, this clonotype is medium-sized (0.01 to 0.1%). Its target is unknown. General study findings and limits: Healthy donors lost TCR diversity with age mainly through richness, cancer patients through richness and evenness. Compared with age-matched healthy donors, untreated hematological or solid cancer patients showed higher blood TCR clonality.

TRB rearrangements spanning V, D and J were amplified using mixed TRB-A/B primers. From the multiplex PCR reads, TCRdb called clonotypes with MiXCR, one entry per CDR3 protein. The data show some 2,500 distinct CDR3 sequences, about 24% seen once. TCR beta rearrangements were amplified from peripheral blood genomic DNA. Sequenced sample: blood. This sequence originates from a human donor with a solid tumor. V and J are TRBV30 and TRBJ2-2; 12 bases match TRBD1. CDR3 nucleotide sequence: TGTGCCTGGAGCTTAAGGGGGACAGGGGGCGGCGGGGAGCTGTTTTTT. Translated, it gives CAWSLRGTGGGGELFF.